A single TCR beta chain is shown here with its context. The assay was immunoSEQ multiplex PCR, and TCRdb's table has in-frame clones only and misses some. The sample consists of about 130,000 clones, roughly three quarters of them appearing once. This specimen comes from a study of blood T cell repertoires in COVID-19. Germline V lookup: CDR1 LGHDT, CDR2 YNNKEL (reference sequence). V was shortened by 4 bases and J by 2 bases, with 3 bases between the two germline ends. The CDR3 has 12 amino acids. This chain joins TRBV3-1 (or the pseudogene TRBV3-2) and TRBJ1-3; no definite D call. This receptor was obtained from a woman aged 65 to 85 with acute or convalescent COVID-19. The sequenced material came from peripheral blood. The DNA for the CDR3 is TGTGCCAGCAGCCCCGCTGGAAACACCATATATTTT. Amino acids: CASSPAGNTIYF.